The source of this T cell receptor beta chain is a study of memory CD4+ T cells and cytomegalovirus serostatus. As for the study in general: Of the healthy Belgian adults, nine or ten were CMV seropositive and 24 seronegative.

This clone was detected a few times. The antigen remains unidentified. Study-level points and caveats: The CMV-associated TCR signature appears largely within the CD4+ memory repertoire. Each of approximately 63 CMV-associated TCRbeta sequences occurred in one to five individuals. Repertoires predicted CMV serostatus with median bootstrapped AUC of about 0.95.

The sort gate was single viable CD3+CD4+CD8-CD45RO+ cells for memory CD4+ T cells. Trimming took 4 bases from V and 4 from J, leaving 20 bases between them. There are 16 residues in the CDR3. The germline gives CDR1 SGHDT, CDR2 YYEEEE. Sequencing used immunoSEQ multiplex PCR; TCRdb keeps in-frame clones, though not all of them. The table includes 35,000 to 50,000 clones, 70% to 80% detected once. V gene TRBV5-6 combines with J gene TRBJ1-2, with D uncertain. The sample was memory CD4+ T cells from blood. The TCR sequence derives from an adult in good health and CMV-seronegative. The CDR3 is CASSPQDGELSYGYTF. The CDR3 nucleotides are TGTGCCAGCAGCCCACAAGACGGGGAGTTGTCCTATGGCTACACCTTC.